Listed below are T cell receptor beta chains from one sample, sequenced in a study of liver allograft versus peripheral blood T cells. TCRdb recomputed calls from the reads with MiXCR, one row per CDR3 protein. This repertoire shows about 7,800 distinct CDR3 sequences, about 15% found once; its top ten account for around 1.3%. Receptors originate from a human patient who had a liver transplant. Some T cells here may be from the graft donor. CDR3s include the opening cysteine and the closing phenylalanine or tryptophan. A D gene is named only where the DNA matches it firmly. The size entry gives how often the clone was seen (once, few, many) or a class if it is expanded.

TRBV7-9	few	NA	TRBJ1-2	CASSLYPGGYTF	TGTGCCAGCAGCCTTTACCCGGGGGGCTACACCTTC
TRBV30	few	NA	TRBJ1-3	CAWSGAGGNTIYF	TGTGCCTGGAGCGGGGCTGGAGGAAACACCATATATTTT
TRBV19	medium-sized	NA	TRBJ2-1	CASMAETYNEQFF	TGTGCCAGTATGGCAGAAACCTACAATGAGCAGTTCTTC
TRBV10-3	medium-sized	TRBD2	TRBJ2-1	CAISELPSGGHEQFF	TGTGCCATCAGTGAGTTGCCTAGCGGGGGCCATGAGCAGTTCTTC
TRBV11-2	many	TRBD2	TRBJ2-7	CASSSRLAGISYEQYF	TGTGCCAGCAGCTCTCGACTAGCGGGGATCTCCTACGAGCAGTACTTC
TRBV6-1	medium-sized	NA	TRBJ1-3	CASSGTTSPLNTIYF	TGTGCCAGCAGTGGGACCACTAGCCCATTAAACACCATATATTTT
TRBV9	few	NA	TRBJ2-7	CASSVSGKTNSYEQYF	TGTGCCAGCAGCGTATCTGGGAAGACTAACTCCTACGAGCAGTACTTC
TRBV30	few	NA	TRBJ1-4	CAWSGQWEKLFF	TGTGCCTGGAGTGGACAGTGGGAAAAACTGTTTTTT
TRBV5-6	many	NA	TRBJ2-3	CASSLVISSSTDTQYF	TGTGCCAGCAGCTTGGTGATTAGCAGTAGCACAGATACGCAGTATTTT
TRBV6-5	many	NA	TRBJ1-5	CASSYSGIADQPQHF	TGTGCCAGCAGTTACTCCGGGATAGCAGATCAGCCCCAGCATTTT
TRBV27	medium-sized	NA	TRBJ1-2	CASSARKGANYGYTF	TGTGCCAGCAGTGCTCGCAAAGGGGCTAACTATGGCTACACCTTC
TRBV9	medium-sized	TRBD1	TRBJ1-1	CASSVDPTGGGTAFF	TGTGCCAGCAGCGTAGACCCAACGGGAGGGGGCACAGCTTTCTTT